This T cell receptor beta chain was captured by sequencing in a study of T-cell reconstitution after alpha-beta-depleted transplantation in children. General study points: By about two months after transplant, alpha-beta T cells reportedly arose from several hundred graft clones that had expanded.

This CDR3 is built from 12 residues. V was pared by 6 bases and J by 7 bases, with 10 bases between. Germline V gene sequence: CDR1 SGHTA, CDR2 FQGNSA. This clonotype appeared many times. Its antigen remains unknown. Unique molecular identifiers were incorporated when the TCRbeta library was constructed. TCRdb fed the PCR reads into MiXCR, producing one record per CDR3 protein. The repertoire holds 200,000 or so distinct CDR3 sequences, with 5.5% to 7% as singletons. The receptor comes from a girl under three years old with combined immunodeficiency, due to receive a stem cell transplant. The chain has TRBV7-2 and TRBJ2-1; D remains unclear. Here the sequenced sample was PBMCs, taken before TCRalphabeta/CD19-depleted stem cell transplant. CDR3 in DNA: TGTGCCAGCAGTTGGAGTGGGAATGAGCAGTTCTTC. Its translation is CASSWSGNEQFF. The complete variable domain, with remaining parts taken from reference TRBV7-2 and TRBJ2-1, reads GAGVSQSPSNKVTEKGKDVELRCDPISGHTALYWYRQSLGQGLEFLIYFQGNSAPDKSGLPSDRFSAERTGGSVSTLTIQRTQQEDSAVYLCASSWSGNEQFFGPGTRLTVL.